This TCR beta chain stems from a study of read filtering for tumor transcriptome and immune sequencing (dated by TCRdb to about 2020). About the full investigation: Of the patients in the cohort, about 17 were male and fewer than 15 were female, and their mean age was around 66 years, with a range of about 47 to 80. As a main aim, a read-filtering strategy for immune repertoire data was addressed, with the specific question being whether clonotypes supported by a single read should be removed. After DNase treatment, whole-transcriptome libraries were prepared with the TruSeq RNA Access Library Prep Kit. The study compared TCR repertoires from targeted immune repertoire sequencing and bulk whole-transcriptome sequencing run on the same bone marrow samples. TCR-region mapped reads per sample ranged from about 4 to 11 million with IR-seq versus only roughly 75 to 1273 with RNA-seq. Under revised international staging, roughly eight patients fell into R-ISS I, about 17 into R-ISS II and more than five into R-ISS III.

Each patient had bone marrow sampled at the time of active disease. Ficoll-Hypaque density gradient centrifugation was used to isolate bone marrow mononuclear cells. Myeloma plasma cells were removed and CD138-negative cells were obtained by negative selection following labeling with CD138 magnetic microbeads on a MACS separator. The purity of the isolated cells was checked by flow cytometry with CD138 antibodies on an Attune NxT. Total RNA was extracted with TRIzol reagent and quantified with a NanoDrop spectrophotometer. Paired RNA-seq and IR-seq were performed on each patient's CD138-negative bone marrow sample. Here is what the overall study found, with its caveats: Clonotypes were captured by IR-seq at much higher depth and more reliably than by RNA-seq, and smaller IR-seq throughput was sufficient for identification of most shared clonotypes. The correlation between IR-seq and RNA-seq shared clonotype proportions was increased by removal of single-read clonotypes. Single-read clonotypes made up approximately 79% of clonotypes but only roughly 3.5% of total reads in IR-seq, compared with 65% to 75% of clonotypes and under 45% of reads in RNA-seq. The sorted CD138-negative fraction was composed of a mixed bone marrow immune population rather than of purified T cells.

TCR libraries were built from 400 to 450 ng RNA with the Immunoverse kit, using molecular barcoded adaptors covering alpha/delta and beta/gamma chains. The same RNA used for transcriptome sequencing was used for TCR library preparation. Sequencing of the TCR libraries was done on an Illumina HiSeq 4000 with 2 x 150 cycles. Under the source paper's analysis protocol: With MiXCR, TCR reads were aligned to human V, D, J and C references and assembled into CDR3 clonotypes, with quality filtering and error correction included. Clonotype counts and gene usage diversity were analyzed with the tcR package in R. Raw mapping reads were checked after the RNA-seq reads had been mapped by STAR aligner version 2.5.3a onto the human GRCh37 genome. To test the effect of sequencing depth on detected clonotypes, IR-seq fastq files were randomly downsampled using Seqtk 1.3. In TCRdb, the public reads were trimmed at Q25 with fastp and aligned with MiXCR, with productive beta chains retained. Every entry covers one CDR3 protein and lists the most common genes and DNA from its rows. TCRdb's processing, not the authors', yielded these V and J calls. Present in this sample are 60,000 to 75,000 distinct CDR3 sequences, roughly 20% of which were seen just once. The ten largest make up roughly 10% of the sample.

CDR1 and CDR2 (SGHRS, YFSETQ) derive from the germline V gene. At the junction V is shortened by 5 bases and J by 4 bases, with 12 bases in between. The CDR3 covers 13 residues, taking in both the cysteine and the phenylalanine. The DNA shown is the 39-base CDR3, in frame from base 1. This clonotype was observed many times. Its antigen is not yet known. Base qualities are not recorded, but no much larger clone differs from it by a single base. The clonotype comes from a donor at least 40 years old with multiple myeloma. The V gene is TRBV5-1 and the J gene is TRBJ1-1; the D gene is not confidently resolved. Material: a population of CD138-negative cells sorted from bone marrow. This specimen's cell subset or site label, per the study, means: bone marrow mononuclear cells depleted of CD138+ plasma/myeloma cells by negative magnetic selection. The bases are TGCGCCAGCAGTCCGAGAGGGCCCACTGAAGCTTTCTTT. It encodes CASSPRGPTEAFF.